The present T cell receptor (beta chain) was sequenced within a study of T cells after yellow fever vaccination. With V trimmed by 6 bases and J by 3 bases, 10 bases remained unmatched. The CDR3 is made up of 16 amino acids. Germline CDR1 SGHVS, CDR2 FQNEAQ. This clonotype was seen many times. By 5'RACE template switching, TCR cDNA was produced, with a universal primer site and UMIs added in the process. MiXCR was run by TCRdb on the 5' RACE reads, yielding one entry per CDR3 protein. In the table there are 500,000 to 550,000 distinct CDR3 sequences, less than 25% of which are singletons. The sequence was obtained from a man aged 18 to 30 who received the YFV17D yellow fever vaccine. This rearrangement joins TRBV7-8 to TRBJ2-1; TRBD2 aligns across 8 bases. The specimen comprised PBMCs, sampled roughly 20 days after the first yellow fever vaccination. The CDR3 protein is CASRHSRTSFYNEQFF. CDR3 nucleotides: TGTGCCAGCAGACACAGCCGGACTAGCTTCTACAATGAGCAGTTCTTC.